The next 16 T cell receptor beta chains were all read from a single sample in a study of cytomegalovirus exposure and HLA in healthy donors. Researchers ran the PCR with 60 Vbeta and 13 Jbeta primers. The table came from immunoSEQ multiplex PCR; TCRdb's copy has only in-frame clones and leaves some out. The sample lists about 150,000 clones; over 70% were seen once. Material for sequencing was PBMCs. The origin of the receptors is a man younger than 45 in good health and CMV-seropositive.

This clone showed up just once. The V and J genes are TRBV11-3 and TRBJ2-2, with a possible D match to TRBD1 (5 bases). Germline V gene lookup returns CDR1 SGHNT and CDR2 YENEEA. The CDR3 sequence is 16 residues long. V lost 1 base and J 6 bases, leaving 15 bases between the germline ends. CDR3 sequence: CASSLVGPSTPGELFF. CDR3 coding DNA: TGTGCCAGCAGCTTAGTGGGGCCATCGACTCCCGGGGAGCTGTTTTTT.

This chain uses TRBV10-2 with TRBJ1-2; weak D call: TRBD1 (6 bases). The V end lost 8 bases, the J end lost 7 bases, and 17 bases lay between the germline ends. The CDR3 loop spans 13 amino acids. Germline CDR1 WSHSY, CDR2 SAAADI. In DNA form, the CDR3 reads TGCGCCAGCGGACTGAACACAGGGAGTGGCTACACCTTC. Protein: CASGLNTGSGYTF.

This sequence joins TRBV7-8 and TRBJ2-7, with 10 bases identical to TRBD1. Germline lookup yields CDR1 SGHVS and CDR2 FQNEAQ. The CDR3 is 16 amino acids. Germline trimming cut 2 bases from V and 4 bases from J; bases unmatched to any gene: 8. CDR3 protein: CASSLRGGTGVYEQYF. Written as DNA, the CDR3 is TGTGCCAGCAGCTTAAGGGGCGGGACAGGGGTGTACGAGCAGTACTTC.

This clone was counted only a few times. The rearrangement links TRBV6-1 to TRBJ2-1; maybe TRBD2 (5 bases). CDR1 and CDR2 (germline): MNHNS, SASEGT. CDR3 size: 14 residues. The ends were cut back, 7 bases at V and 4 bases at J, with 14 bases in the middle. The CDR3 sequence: CASTGLALYNEQFF. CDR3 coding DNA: TGTGCCAGCACCGGACTGGCCTTGTACAATGAGCAGTTCTTC.

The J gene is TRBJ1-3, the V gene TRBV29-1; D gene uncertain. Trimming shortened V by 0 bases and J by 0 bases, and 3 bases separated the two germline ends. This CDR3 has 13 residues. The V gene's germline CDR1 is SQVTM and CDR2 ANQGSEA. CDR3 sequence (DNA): TGCAGCGTTGAAGAGTACTCTGGAAACACCATATATTTT. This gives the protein CSVEEYSGNTIYF.

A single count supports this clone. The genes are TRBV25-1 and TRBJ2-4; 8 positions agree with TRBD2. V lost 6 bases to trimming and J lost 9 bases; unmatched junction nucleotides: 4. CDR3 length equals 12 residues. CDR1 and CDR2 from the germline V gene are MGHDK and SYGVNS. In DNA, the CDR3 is TGTGCCAGCAGGGGCGGGGGGAGCATTCAGTACTTC. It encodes CASRGGGSIQYF.

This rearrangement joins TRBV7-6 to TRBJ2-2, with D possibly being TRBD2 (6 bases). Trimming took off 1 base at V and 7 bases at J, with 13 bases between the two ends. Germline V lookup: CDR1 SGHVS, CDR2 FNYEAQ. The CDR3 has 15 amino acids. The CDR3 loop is CASSLEAGRSGELFF. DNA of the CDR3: TGTGCCAGCAGCTTAGAGGCGGGACGGAGCGGGGAGCTGTTTTTT.

As DNA, the CDR3 is TGTGCCAGCTCGTCAGGGTTTGGCACCGGGGAGCTGTTTTTT. Translated, it gives CASSSGFGTGELFF. This chain uses TRBV6-4 with TRBJ2-2, with a tentative D call TRBD1 (5 bases). CDR3 length: 14 residues. Germline assignment: CDR1 MRHNA and CDR2 SNTAGT. Trimming cost V 8 bases and J 4 bases, with 14 bases left between them.

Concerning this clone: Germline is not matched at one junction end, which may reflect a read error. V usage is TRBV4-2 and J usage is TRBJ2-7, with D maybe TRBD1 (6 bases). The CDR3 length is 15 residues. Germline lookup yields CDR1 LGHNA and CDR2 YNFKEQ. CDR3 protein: CTSSQTGFSSYEQYF. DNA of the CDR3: TGTACCAGCAGCCAAACAGGGTTCTCCTCCTACGAGCAGTACTTC.

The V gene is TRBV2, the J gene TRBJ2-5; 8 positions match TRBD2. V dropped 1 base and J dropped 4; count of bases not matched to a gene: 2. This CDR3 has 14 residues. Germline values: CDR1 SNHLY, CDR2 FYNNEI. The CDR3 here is CASSEESGRETQYF. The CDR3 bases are TGTGCCAGCAGTGAAGAAAGCGGGAGAGAGACCCAGTACTTC.

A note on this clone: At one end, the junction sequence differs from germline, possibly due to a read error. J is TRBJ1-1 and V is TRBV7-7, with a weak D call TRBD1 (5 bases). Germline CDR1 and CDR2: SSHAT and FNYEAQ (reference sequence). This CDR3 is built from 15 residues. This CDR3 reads CASSPLSGENTEAFF. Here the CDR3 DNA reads TGTGCTAGCAGCCCCTTATCGGGGGAAAACACTGAAGCTTTCTTT. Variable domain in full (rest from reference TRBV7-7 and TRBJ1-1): GAGVSQSPRYKVTKRGQDVTLRCDPISSHATLYWYQQALGQGPEFLTYFNYEAQPDKSGLPSDRFSAERPEGSISTLTIQRTEQRDSAMYRCASSPLSGENTEAFFGQGTRLTVV.

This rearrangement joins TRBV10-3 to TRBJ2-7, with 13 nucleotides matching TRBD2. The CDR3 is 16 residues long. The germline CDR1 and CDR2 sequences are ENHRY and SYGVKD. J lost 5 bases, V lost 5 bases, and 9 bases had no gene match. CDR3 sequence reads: CAISSGTSGKEDEQYF. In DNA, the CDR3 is TGTGCCATCAGTAGCGGGACTAGCGGGAAGGAAGACGAGCAGTACTTC.

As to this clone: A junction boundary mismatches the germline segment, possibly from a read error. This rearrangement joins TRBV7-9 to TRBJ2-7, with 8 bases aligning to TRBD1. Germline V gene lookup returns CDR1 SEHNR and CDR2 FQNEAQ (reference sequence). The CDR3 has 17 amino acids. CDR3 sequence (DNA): TGTTCCAGCAGTCCTCCCGGGACAGGCGTCCGAAGGAACGAGCAGTACTTC. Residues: CSSSPPGTGVRRNEQYF.

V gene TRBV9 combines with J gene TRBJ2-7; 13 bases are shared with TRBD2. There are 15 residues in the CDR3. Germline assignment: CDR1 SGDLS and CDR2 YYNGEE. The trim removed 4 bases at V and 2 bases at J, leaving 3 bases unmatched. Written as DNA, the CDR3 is TGTGCCAGCAGCCCTGGACTAGCGGGAGCCTACGAGCAGTACTTC. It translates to CASSPGLAGAYEQYF.

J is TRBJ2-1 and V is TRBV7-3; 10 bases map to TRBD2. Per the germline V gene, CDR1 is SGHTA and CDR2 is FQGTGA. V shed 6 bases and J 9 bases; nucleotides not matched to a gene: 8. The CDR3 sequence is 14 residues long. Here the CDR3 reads CASSPGLAGAEQFF. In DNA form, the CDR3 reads TGTGCCAGCAGTCCTGGCCTAGCGGGAGCTGAGCAGTTCTTC.

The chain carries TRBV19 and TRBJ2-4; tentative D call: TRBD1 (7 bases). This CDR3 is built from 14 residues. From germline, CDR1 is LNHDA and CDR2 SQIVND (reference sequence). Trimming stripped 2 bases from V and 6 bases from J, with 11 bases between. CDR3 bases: TGTGCCAGTAGTATAAGCCAGGGGGGAAACATTCAGTACTTC. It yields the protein CASSISQGGNIQYF.